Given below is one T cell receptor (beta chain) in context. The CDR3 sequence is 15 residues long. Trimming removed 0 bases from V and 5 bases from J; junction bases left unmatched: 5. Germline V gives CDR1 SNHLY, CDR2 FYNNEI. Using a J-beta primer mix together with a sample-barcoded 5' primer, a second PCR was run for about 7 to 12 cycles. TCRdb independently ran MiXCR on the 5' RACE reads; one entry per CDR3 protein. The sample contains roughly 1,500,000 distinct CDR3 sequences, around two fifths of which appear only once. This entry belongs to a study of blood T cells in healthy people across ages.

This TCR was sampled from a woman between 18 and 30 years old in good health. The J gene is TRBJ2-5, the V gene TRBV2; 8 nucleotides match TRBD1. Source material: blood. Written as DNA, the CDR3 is TGTGCCAGCAGTGAAGCAACAGGGGGGTGGGAGACCCAGTACTTC. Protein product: CASSEATGGWETQYF.